This TCR beta chain was sequenced during a study of neurological immune-mediated disorders. Study background: Of the multiple sclerosis patients, about 34 in total, around 31 were relapsing-remitting and 3 were secondary progressive. Whole-study findings and limits: Private repertoires in all groups were suggested by the finding that expanded clones across subjects shared no CDR3 amino acid sequences. With the multiple sclerosis repertoire cluster, none of the clinical or MRI features showed an association.

With respect to this clonotype: Antigen specificity is unknown. Its ends do not fully match the called genes, so a read error is possible.

The CDR3 totals 14 residues. cDNA was made by 5'RACE with 10-nucleotide random UMIs. TCRdb re-called the 5' RACE reads with MiXCR, one entry per CDR3 protein. The repertoire includes nearly 60,000 distinct CDR3 sequences, around 3.4% of them detected once, and about 3% sits in the top ten. Source material: PBMCs. This clonotype was obtained from a woman aged 30 to 39 with multiple sclerosis. The chain couples TRBV12-3 or TRBV12-4 to TRBJ1-3; D unclear. The CDR3 loop is CASSLSGNGKTIYF. Written as DNA, the CDR3 is TGTGCCAGCAGTTTATCTGGGAATGGAAAAACCATATATTTT.